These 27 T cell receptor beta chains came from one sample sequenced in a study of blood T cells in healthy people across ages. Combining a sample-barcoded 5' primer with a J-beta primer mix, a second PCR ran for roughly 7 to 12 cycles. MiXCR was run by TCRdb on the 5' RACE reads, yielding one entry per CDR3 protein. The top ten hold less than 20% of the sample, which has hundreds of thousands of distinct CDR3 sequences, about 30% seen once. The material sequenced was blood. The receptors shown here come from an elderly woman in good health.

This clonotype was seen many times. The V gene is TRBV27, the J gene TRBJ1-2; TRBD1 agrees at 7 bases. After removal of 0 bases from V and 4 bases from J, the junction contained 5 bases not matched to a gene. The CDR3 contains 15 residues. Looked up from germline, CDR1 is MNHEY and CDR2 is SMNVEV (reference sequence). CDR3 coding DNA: TGTGCCAGCAGTTTATCCCGGGGACAGCCCTATGGCTACACCTTC. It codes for CASSLSRGQPYGYTF.

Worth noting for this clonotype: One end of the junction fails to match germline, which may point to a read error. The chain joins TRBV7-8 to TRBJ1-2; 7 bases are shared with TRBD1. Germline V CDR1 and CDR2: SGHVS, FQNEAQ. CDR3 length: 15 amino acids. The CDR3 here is CASSPMTGLNHGYTF. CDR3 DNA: TGTGCCAGCAGCCCAATGACAGGGCTTAACCATGGCTACACCTTC.

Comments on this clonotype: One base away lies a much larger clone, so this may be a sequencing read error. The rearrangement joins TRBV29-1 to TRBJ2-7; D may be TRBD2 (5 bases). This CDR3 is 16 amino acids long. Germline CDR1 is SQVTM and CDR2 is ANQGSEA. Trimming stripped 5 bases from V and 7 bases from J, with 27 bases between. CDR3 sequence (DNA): TGCAGCGTTATGGTTGGAGCGGACCCCTCCTACAATGAGCAGTACTTC. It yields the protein CSVMVGADPSYNEQYF.

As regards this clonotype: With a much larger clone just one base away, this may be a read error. The CDR3 DNA reads TGCGCCAGCAGCTTGGCCGGAGCGGGACGGAGAATCTATGGCTACACCTTC. Its translation is CASSLAGAGRRIYGYTF. The chain recombines TRBV5-1 with TRBJ1-2; a possible D gene is TRBD1 (5 bases). The CDR3 consists of 17 residues. Germline V gene sequence: CDR1 SGHRS, CDR2 YFSETQ. V lost 0 bases, J lost 4 bases, and 19 bases lay in between.

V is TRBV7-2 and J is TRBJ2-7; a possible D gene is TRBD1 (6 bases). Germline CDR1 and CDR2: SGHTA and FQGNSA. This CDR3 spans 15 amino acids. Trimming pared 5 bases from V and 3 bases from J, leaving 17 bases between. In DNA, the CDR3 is TGTGCCAGCAGCCCACGGGACAACGCGATCTACGAGCAGTACTTC. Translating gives CASSPRDNAIYEQYF.

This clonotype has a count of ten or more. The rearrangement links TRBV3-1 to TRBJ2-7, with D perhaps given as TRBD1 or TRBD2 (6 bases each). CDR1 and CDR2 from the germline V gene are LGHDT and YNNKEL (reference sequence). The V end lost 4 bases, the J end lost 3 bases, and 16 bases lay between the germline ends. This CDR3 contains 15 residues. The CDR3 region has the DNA TGTGCCAGCAGCCCCCGTGGAGGGGGAAACTACGAGCAGTACTTC. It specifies CASSPRGGGNYEQYF.

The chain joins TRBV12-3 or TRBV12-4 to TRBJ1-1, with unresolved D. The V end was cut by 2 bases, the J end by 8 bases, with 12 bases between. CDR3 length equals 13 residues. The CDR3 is CASSLMREAEAFF. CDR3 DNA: TGTGCCAGCAGTTTAATGAGAGAGGCCGAAGCTTTCTTT.

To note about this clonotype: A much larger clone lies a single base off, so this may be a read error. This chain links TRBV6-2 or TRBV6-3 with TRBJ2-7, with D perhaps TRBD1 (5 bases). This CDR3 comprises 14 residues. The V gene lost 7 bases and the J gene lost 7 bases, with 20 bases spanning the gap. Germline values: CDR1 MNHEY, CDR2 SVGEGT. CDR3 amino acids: CASTKIDSYNEQYF. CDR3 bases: TGTGCCAGCACAAAAATCGACAGCTACAATGAGCAGTACTTC.

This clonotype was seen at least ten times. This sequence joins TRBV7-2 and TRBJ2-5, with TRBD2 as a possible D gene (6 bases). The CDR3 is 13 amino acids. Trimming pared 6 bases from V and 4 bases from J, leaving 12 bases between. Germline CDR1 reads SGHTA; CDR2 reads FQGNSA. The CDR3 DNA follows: TGTGCCAGCAGGGAGGGGAGTGGAGAGACCCAGTACTTC. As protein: CASREGSGETQYF.

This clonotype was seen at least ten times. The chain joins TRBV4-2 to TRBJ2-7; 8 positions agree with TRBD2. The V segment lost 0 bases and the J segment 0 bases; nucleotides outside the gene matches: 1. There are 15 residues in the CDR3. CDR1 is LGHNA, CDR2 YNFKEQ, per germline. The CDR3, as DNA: TGTGCCAGCAGCCAAGATCTAGCGGGCTCCTACGAGCAGTACTTC. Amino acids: CASSQDLAGSYEQYF.

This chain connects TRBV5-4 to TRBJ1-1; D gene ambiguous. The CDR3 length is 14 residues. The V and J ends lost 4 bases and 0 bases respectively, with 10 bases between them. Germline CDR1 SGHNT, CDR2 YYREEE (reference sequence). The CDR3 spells CASSPQTLNTEAFF. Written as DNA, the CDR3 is TGTGCCAGCAGCCCACAAACACTGAACACTGAAGCTTTCTTT.

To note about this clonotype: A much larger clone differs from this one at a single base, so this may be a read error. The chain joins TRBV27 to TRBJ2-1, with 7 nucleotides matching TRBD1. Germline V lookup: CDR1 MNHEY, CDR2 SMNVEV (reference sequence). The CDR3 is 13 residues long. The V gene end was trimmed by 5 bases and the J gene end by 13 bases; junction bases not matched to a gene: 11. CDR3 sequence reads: CASSRRQGDTQFF. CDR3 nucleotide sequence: TGTGCCAGCAGTCGTAGACAGGGCGATACCCAGTTCTTC.

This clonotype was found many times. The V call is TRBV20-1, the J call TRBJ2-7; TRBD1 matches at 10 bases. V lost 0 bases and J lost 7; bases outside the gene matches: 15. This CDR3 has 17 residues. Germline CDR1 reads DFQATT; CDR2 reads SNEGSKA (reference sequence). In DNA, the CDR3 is TGCAGTGCTAGAGATTTCGCCGCGAGACAGGGGGCGGAAGAGCAGTACTTC. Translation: CSARDFAARQGAEEQYF.

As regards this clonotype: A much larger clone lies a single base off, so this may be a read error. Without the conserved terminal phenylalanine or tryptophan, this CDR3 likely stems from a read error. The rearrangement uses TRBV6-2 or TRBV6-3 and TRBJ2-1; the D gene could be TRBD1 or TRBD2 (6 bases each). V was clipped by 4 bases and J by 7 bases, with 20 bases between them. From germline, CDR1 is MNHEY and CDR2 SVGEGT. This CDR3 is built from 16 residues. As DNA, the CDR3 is TGTGCCAGCAGTTTCTCAGGAGGGGGAACCAGGAATGAGCAGTTCTCC. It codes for CASSFSGGGTRNEQFS.

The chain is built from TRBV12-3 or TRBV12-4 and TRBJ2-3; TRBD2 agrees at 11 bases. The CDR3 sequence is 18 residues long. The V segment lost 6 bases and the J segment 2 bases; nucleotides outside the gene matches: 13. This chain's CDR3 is CASRRWPSGGKLTDTQYF. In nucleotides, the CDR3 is TGTGCCAGCAGGCGGTGGCCTAGCGGGGGGAAACTCACAGATACGCAGTATTTT.

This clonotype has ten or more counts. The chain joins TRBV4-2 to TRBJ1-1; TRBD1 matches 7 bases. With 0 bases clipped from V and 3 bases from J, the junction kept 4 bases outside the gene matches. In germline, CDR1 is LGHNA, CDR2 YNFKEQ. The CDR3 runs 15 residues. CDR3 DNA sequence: TGTGCCAGCAGCCAAGATGCCAGGGGGGACACTGAAGCTTTCTTT. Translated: CASSQDARGDTEAFF.

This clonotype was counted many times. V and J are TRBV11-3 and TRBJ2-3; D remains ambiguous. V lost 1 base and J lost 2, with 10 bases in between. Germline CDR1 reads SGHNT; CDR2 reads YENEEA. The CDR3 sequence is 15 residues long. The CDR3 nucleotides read TGTGCCAGCAGCTTAGGACGAGGCACCACAGATACGCAGTATTTT. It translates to CASSLGRGTTDTQYF. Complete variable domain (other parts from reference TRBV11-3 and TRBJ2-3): EAGVVQSPRYKIIEKKQPVAFWCNPISGHNTLYWYLQNLGQGPELLIRYENEEAVDDSQLPKDRFSAERLKGVDSTLKIQPAELGDSAVYLCASSLGRGTTDTQYFGPGTRLTVL.

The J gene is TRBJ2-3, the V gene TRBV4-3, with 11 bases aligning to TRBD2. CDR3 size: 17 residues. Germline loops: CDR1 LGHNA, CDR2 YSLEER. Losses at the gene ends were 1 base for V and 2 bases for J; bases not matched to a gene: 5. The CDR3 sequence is CASSQGSGGALTDTQYF. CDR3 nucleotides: TGCGCCAGCAGCCAAGGTAGCGGGGGGGCACTCACAGATACGCAGTATTTT.

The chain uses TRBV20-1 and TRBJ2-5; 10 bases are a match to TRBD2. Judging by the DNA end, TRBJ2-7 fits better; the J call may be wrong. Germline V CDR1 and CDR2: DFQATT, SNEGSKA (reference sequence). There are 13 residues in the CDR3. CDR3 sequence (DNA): TGCAGTGCTAGACCGACTAGCGGGTACGAGCAGTACTTC. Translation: CSARPTSGYEQYF.

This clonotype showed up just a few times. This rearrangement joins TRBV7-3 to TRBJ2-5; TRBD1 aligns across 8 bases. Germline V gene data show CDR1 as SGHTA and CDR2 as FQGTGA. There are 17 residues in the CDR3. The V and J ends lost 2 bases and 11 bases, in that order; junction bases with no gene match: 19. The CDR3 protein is CASSLSGQGIVDNEQYF. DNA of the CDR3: TGTGCCAGCAGCTTATCCGGACAGGGAATCGTGGACAATGAGCAGTACTTC.

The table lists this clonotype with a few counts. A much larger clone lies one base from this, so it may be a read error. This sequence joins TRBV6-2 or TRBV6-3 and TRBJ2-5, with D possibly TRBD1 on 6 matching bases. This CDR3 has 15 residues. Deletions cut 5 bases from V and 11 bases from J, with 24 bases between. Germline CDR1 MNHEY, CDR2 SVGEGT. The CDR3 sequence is CASSTRTAFYNEQYF. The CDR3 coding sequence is TGTGCCAGCAGTACCCGGACAGCCTTCTACAATGAGCAGTACTTC.

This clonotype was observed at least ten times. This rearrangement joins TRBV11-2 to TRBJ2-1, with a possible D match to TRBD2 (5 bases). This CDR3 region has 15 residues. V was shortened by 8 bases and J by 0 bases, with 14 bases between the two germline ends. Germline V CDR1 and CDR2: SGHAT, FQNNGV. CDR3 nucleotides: TGTGCCAGCTCCTCGAGGGCAGGCTCCTACAATGAGCAGTTCTTC. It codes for CASSSRAGSYNEQFF.

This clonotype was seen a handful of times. The CDR3, as DNA: TGCAGTGCTAGAGACACCGGGACTAGCCCCACCGGGGAGCTGTTTTTT. It encodes CSARDTGTSPTGELFF. The chain employs TRBV20-1 and TRBJ2-2, with 9 bases identical to TRBD2. After removal of 0 bases from V and 4 bases from J, the junction contained 6 bases not matched to a gene. The CDR3 runs to 16 residues. Germline assignment: CDR1 DFQATT and CDR2 SNEGSKA (reference sequence).

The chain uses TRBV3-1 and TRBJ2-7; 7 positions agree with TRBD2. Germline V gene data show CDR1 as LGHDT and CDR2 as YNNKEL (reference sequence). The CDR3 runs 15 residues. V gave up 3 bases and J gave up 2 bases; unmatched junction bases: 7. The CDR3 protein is CASSQYSGATYEQYF. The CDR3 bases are TGTGCCAGCAGCCAGTACAGCGGGGCGACCTACGAGCAGTACTTC.

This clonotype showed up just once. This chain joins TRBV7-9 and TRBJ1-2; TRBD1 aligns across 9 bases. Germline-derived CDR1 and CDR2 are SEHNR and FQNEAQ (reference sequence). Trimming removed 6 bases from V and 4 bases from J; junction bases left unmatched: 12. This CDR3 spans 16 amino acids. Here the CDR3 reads CASRPGQGENSYGYTF. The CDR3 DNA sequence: TGTGCCAGCAGACCGGGACAGGGTGAGAATAGCTATGGCTACACCTTC.

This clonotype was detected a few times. The chain's CDR3 is CASSTGRGNTIYF. CDR3 coding DNA: TGTGCCAGCAGCACGGGCAGGGGGAACACCATATATTTT. The rearrangement joins TRBV21-1 to TRBJ1-3; TRBD1, as called in the table, went unchecked against the DNA. TRBV21-1 is classified as a pseudogene. This CDR3 region has 13 residues.

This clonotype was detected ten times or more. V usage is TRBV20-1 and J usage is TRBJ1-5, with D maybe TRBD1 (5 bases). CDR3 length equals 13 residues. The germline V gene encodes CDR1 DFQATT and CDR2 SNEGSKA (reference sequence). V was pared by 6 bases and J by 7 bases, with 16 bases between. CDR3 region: CSASGLEGQPQHF. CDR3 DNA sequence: TGCAGTGCAAGTGGGCTGGAGGGGCAGCCCCAGCATTTT.